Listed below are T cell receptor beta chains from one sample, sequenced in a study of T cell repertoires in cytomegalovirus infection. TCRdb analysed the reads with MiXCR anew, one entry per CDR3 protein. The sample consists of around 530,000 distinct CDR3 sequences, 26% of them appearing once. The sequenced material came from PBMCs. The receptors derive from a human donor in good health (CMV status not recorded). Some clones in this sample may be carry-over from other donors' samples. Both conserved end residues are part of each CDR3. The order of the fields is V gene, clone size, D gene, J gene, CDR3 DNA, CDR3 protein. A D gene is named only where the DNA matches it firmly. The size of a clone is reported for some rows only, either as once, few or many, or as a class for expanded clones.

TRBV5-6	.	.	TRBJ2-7	TGTGCCAGCAGCTTAACGGATTTCTACGAGCAGTACTTC	CASSLTDFYEQYF
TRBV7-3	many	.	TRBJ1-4	TGTGCCAGCAGCTTAACAGGGTCAACTAATGAAAAACTGTTTTTT	CASSLTGSTNEKLFF
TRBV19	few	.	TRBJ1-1	TGTGCCAGTAGTATCGGTCGGTTGAACACTGAAGCTTTCTTT	CASSIGRLNTEAFF
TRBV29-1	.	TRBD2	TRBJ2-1	TGCAGCGCTCGGGGGGTCGGAGGGTCCTACAATGAGCAGTTCTTC	CSARGVGGSYNEQFF
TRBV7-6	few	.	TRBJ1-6	TGTGCCAGCACCAGGGACGGGAACCATCCTAGGGATTCACCCCTCCACTTT	CASTRDGNHPRDSPLHF
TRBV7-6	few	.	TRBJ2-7	TGTGCCAGCAGCTTAGCATCAGGGGCCTACGAGCAGTACTTC	CASSLASGAYEQYF
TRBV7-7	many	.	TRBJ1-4	TGTGCTAGCAGCTTAGCGACGGGAGAAAAACTGTTTTTT	CASSLATGEKLFF
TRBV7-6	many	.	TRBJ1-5	TGTGCCAGCAGCTTAGAAGCTCACAATCAGCCCCAGCATTTT	CASSLEAHNQPQHF
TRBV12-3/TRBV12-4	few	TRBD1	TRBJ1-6	TGTGCCAGCACAAGGGGGCCACAGGGGAATTCACCCCTCCACTTT	CASTRGPQGNSPLHF
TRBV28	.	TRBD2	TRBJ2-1	TGTGCCAGCAGCCGAAGACTAGCGGTTTCCTACAATGAGCAGTTCTTC	CASSRRLAVSYNEQFF
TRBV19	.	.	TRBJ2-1	TGTGCCAGCAAGCCTGATCGGAGCTCCTACAATGAGCAGTTCTTC	CASKPDRSSYNEQFF
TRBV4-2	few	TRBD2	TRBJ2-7	TGTGCCAGCAGCCTTACCGGGACTAGCGACTCCTACGAGCAGTACTTC	CASSLTGTSDSYEQYF
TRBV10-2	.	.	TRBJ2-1	TGCGCCAGCAGTGAGTCAGTTTTAGTTGAAGGGCAGTTCTTC	CASSESVLVEGQFF
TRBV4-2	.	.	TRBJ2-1	TGTGCCAGCAGCCAAGATCTGAACGGGCGCTCCTACAATGAGCAGTTCTTC	CASSQDLNGRSYNEQFF
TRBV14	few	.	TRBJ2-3	TGTGCCAGCAGCCAAGACTTCGGTTCTTCAGAGAACACAGATACGCAGTATTTT	CASSQDFGSSENTDTQYF
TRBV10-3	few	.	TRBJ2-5	TGTGCCGCCAGGGGAGAAGAGACCCAGTACTTC	CAARGEETQYF
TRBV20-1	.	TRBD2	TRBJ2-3	TGCAGTGCTAGAGATCCGAGACTAGCGACCACAGATACGCAGTATTTT	CSARDPRLATTDTQYF
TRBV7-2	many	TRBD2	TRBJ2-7	TGTGCCAGCAGCTTAAGGACTAGCGGTTACGAGCAGTACTTC	CASSLRTSGYEQYF
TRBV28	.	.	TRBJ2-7	TGTGCCAGCAGTTTAGGATCGGGACACCAGTACGAGCAGTACTTC	CASSLGSGHQYEQYF
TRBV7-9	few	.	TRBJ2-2	TGTGCCAGCAGCTTATGGGGGCGGAACACCGGGGAGCTGTTTTTT	CASSLWGRNTGELFF
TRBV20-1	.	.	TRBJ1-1	TGCAGTGCTAGATCTACAGATAACACTGAAGCTTTCTTT	CSARSTDNTEAFF